This T cell receptor beta chain came from a study of shared clonotypes between healthy human individuals. A deep-level run was used for the assay. An even split of each subset's genomic DNA across several immunoSEQ plates was performed. The protocol was immunoSEQ multiplex PCR, while the TCRdb copy is restricted to in-frame clones and leaves out a portion. The table has some 2 million clones, about 94% seen once. The study's findings and limits: The generation probabilities recorded for non-shared clonotypes fell below those of clonotypes shared by all four donors.

About this clone: The antigen remains unidentified.

The CDR3 totals 15 residues. With V trimmed by 3 bases and J by 0 bases, 4 bases remained unmatched. Germline CDR1 and CDR2: SGHRS and YFSETQ. Positively selected for CCR7, the CD45RO-negative cells used as naive CD8 cells excluded terminally differentiated effector memory CD45RA+ cells. This sequence was found in a man aged 18 to 29 in good health. The sequenced sample consisted of naive CD8+ T cells sorted from blood. V usage is TRBV5-1 and J usage is TRBJ2-5; TRBD2 aligns across 8 bases. In DNA, the CDR3 is TGCGCCAGCAGCTCCCGGGGGGGGCACCAAGAGACCCAGTACTTC. It encodes CASSSRGGHQETQYF.